A selection of T cell receptor beta chains follows, all from one sample in a study of cytomegalovirus exposure and HLA in healthy donors. Assay used: immunoSEQ multiplex PCR; TCRdb lists only in-frame clones, some missing. The sample holds roughly 140,000 clones, approximately 86% seen once. What was sequenced was PBMCs. The receptors shown here come from a woman in her late teens or twenties in good health and CMV-seropositive. Each CDR3 is given with its conserved first and last residue. Fields, in order: D gene, clone size, V gene, J gene, CDR3 DNA, CDR3 protein. The D gene is left open where the match is weak. Some rows mark clone size as missing; the rest say once, few, many or name a class of expanded clone.

NA	few	TRBV2	TRBJ1-2	TGTGCCAGCAGTGTATCGATTTCGGTGGGCTACACCTTC	CASSVSISVGYTF
TRBD1	NA	TRBV7-9	TRBJ2-1	TGTGCCAGCAGCATAACCCGGGACAGGGCATACAATGAGCAGTTCTTC	CASSITRDRAYNEQFF
NA	NA	TRBV27	TRBJ1-5	TGTGCCAGCAGTTCGGAGGGGTTGGCCAATCAGCCCCAGCATTTT	CASSSEGLANQPQHF
TRBD2	NA	TRBV30	TRBJ2-7	TGTGCCTGGAGCAGACTAGCGGGGGGCCGTCGGCAGTACTTC	CAWSRLAGGRRQYF
NA	NA	TRBV5-1	TRBJ2-1	TGCGCCAGCAGGGTCGGGTCTGAGCAGTTCTTC	CASRVGSEQFF
TRBD1	NA	TRBV27	TRBJ2-7	TGTGCCAGCAGAGGGACAGGATCCTACGAGCAGTACTTC	CASRGTGSYEQYF
NA	NA	TRBV28	TRBJ1-3	TGTGCCAGCATCCGGACAGCCGAAGGAGGAAACACCATATATTTT	CASIRTAEGGNTIYF
NA	NA	TRBV7-2	TRBJ2-1	TGTGCCAGCAGCTTAACCAGGGGGGACTACAATGAGCAGTTCTTC	CASSLTRGDYNEQFF
NA	NA	TRBV11-2	TRBJ1-2	TGTGCCAGCAGCTTAGGCGACACCGAGGGCTACACCTTC	CASSLGDTEGYTF
TRBD1	NA	TRBV5-6	TRBJ1-2	TGTGCCAGCAGCCTTGACAGGGGGGACGGCTACACCTTC	CASSLDRGDGYTF
NA	few	TRBV5-6	TRBJ2-7	TGTGCCAGCAGGATGACAAGGCCTCCCTACGAGCAGTACTTC	CASRMTRPPYEQYF
NA	NA	TRBV4-2	TRBJ1-4	TGTGCCAGCAGCCATAGCCCAAGCGGGGGGATGGAAGAAAAACTGTTTTTT	CASSHSPSGGMEEKLFF
NA	NA	TRBV5-1	TRBJ2-2	TGCGCCAGCAGGCCGACATTGACGAACACCGGGGAGCTGTTTTTT	CASRPTLTNTGELFF
TRBD2	NA	TRBV19	TRBJ2-7	TGTGCCACCGGGACTAGCTACGAGCAGTACTTC	CATGTSYEQYF
NA	NA	TRBV7-3	TRBJ1-1	TGTGCCAGCAGCTTAACTGGGCGCACTGAAGCTTTCTTT	CASSLTGRTEAFF
NA	NA	TRBV21-1	TRBJ2-7	TGTGCCAGCAGCAGGGGACTAGCCGGCTACGAGCAGTACTTC	CASSRGLAGYEQYF
TRBD2	NA	TRBV19	TRBJ2-7	TGTGCCAGTAGTCCCCGGGACTACCTCTCCTACGAGCAGTACTTC	CASSPRDYLSYEQYF
NA	NA	TRBV2	TRBJ1-3	TGTGCCAGCATTGGGGACACGAGCTCTGGAAACACCATATATTTT	CASIGDTSSGNTIYF
NA	NA	TRBV7-2	TRBJ1-2	TGTGCCAGCAGCTTGAGGGCGGTCACTAACTATGGCTACACCTTC	CASSLRAVTNYGYTF
TRBD1	NA	TRBV6-5	TRBJ1-6	TGTGCCAGCAGGTCCGGGACAGGGGACTCACCCCTCCACTTT	CASRSGTGDSPLHF
TRBD2	NA	TRBV5-1	TRBJ2-3	TGCGCCAGCAGCGCCCTAGCGGGAGGCACAGATACGCAGTATTTT	CASSALAGGTDTQYF
NA	NA	TRBV11-2	TRBJ1-2	TGTGCCAGCAGCTTAGATCTTACTAACTATGGCTACACCTTC	CASSLDLTNYGYTF
NA	NA	TRBV25-1	TRBJ1-2	TGTGCCAGCAGTGGGATTTTTCAGGGAACCTATGGCTACACCTTC	CASSGIFQGTYGYTF
NA	NA	TRBV13	TRBJ1-5	TGTGCCAGCAACGAACAGGGCCAGCCCCAGCATTTT	CASNEQGQPQHF
TRBD1	NA	TRBV7-8	TRBJ1-4	TGTGCCAGCAGCGCCGACAGGGTGGTATTCGAAAAACTGTTTTTT	CASSADRVVFEKLFF
TRBD1	NA	TRBV7-9	TRBJ1-2	TGTGCCAGCAGCGGGACAGGGGGGAGATATGGCTACACCTTC	CASSGTGGRYGYTF
TRBD1	NA	TRBV28	TRBJ2-7	TGTGCCAGCAGTTTATCCGGGACAGGGCCCGAGCAGTACTTC	CASSLSGTGPEQYF
NA	once	TRBV7-9	TRBJ2-2	TGTGCCAGCAGCTACGGGGAAACCGGGGAGCTGTTTTTT	CASSYGETGELFF
TRBD2	NA	TRBV10-3	TRBJ2-7	TGTGCCATCAGTGAGTCTGGACTAGCAGGCTACGAGCAGTACTTC	CAISESGLAGYEQYF
TRBD1	few	TRBV5-6	TRBJ2-2	TGTGCCAGCAGCTTGGGACAGGGGGTGAACACCGGGGAGCTGTTTTTT	CASSLGQGVNTGELFF
NA	few	TRBV5-1	TRBJ1-3	TGCGCCAGCAGCACCGGGCGGGCGAGCTCTGGAAACACCATATATTTT	CASSTGRASSGNTIYF
NA	few	TRBV7-9	TRBJ2-1	TGTGCCAGCAGCTTAGAGCGGCATGAGCAGTTCTTC	CASSLERHEQFF
TRBD2	NA	TRBV5-1	TRBJ2-3	TGCGCCAGCAGCGACACTAGCGGGGGGGCGTATACGCAGTATTTT	CASSDTSGGAYTQYF
NA	NA	TRBV5-1	TRBJ2-3	TGCGCCAGCAGCTTGGAACAAAGCACAGATACGCAGTATTTT	CASSLEQSTDTQYF
TRBD2	NA	TRBV5-1	TRBJ2-3	TGCGCCAGCAGCAAGCCTCTAGCGGTCGGGGTGGATACGCAGTATTTT	CASSKPLAVGVDTQYF
TRBD2	NA	TRBV19	TRBJ2-7	TGTGCCAGTAGTGCGGGGACTAGCGGACGTACGGAGCAGTACTTC	CASSAGTSGRTEQYF
NA	NA	TRBV30	TRBJ2-3	TGTGCCTGGGCTCCCTTAGGGACTGTTGGTACGCAGTATTTT	CAWAPLGTVGTQYF
TRBD1	once	TRBV2	TRBJ2-4	TGTGCCAGCAGTGAAAACAGGGGGGCCAACATTCAGTACTTC	CASSENRGANIQYF
NA	NA	TRBV4-1	TRBJ2-7	TGCGCCAGCAGCCACCCCGCGTTTTCCTACGAGCAGTACTTC	CASSHPAFSYEQYF
TRBD1	NA	TRBV18	TRBJ1-3	TGTGCCAGCTCTCCGGGACAGGGTCCAGGAAACACCATATATTTT	CASSPGQGPGNTIYF
NA	NA	TRBV7-3	TRBJ2-2	TGTGCCAGCAGCCTAAACACCGGGGAGCTGTTTTTT	CASSLNTGELFF